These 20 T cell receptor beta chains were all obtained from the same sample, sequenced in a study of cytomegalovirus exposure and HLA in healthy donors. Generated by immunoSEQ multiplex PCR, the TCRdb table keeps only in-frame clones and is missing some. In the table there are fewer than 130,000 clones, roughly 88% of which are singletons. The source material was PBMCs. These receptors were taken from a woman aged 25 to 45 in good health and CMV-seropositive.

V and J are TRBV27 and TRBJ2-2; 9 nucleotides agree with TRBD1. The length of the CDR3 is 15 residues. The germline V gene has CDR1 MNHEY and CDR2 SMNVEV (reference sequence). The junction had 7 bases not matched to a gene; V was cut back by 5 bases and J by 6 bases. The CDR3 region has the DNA TGTGCCAGCAGTCCAGGGACAGGGATCGCCGGGGAGCTGTTTTTT. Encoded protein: CASSPGTGIAGELFF.

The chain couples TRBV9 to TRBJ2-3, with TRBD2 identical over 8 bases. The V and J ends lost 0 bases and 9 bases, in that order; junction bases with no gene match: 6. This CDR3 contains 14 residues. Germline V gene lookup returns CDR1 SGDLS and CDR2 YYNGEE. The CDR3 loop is CASSVASGGLTQYF. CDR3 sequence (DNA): TGTGCCAGCAGCGTAGCGAGCGGGGGTTTGACGCAGTATTTT.

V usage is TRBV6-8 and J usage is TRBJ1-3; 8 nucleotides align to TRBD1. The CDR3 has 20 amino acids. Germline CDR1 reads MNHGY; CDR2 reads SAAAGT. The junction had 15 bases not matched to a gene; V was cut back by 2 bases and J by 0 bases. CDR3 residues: CASSYREFRDRLSSGNTIYF. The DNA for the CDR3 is TGTGCCAGCAGTTACCGCGAATTCCGGGACAGGCTATCCTCTGGAAACACCATATATTTT.

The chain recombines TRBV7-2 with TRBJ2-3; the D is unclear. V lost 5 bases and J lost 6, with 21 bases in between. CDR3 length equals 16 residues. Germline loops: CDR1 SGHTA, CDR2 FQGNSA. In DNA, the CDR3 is TGTGCCAGCAGCCCCTTAGACTTTAGACCTGGGGATACGCAGTATTTT. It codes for CASSPLDFRPGDTQYF.

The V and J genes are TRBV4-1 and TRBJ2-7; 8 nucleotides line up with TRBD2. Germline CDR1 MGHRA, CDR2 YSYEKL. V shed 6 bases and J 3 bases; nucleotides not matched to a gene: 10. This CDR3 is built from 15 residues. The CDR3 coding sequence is TGCGCCAGCAGTCCCGGCCTAGCGGGTAACTACGAGCAGTACTTC. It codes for CASSPGLAGNYEQYF.

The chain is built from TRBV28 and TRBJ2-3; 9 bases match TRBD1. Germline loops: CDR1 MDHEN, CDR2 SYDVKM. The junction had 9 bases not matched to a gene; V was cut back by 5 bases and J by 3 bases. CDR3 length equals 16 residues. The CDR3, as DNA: TGTGCCAGCAGTACAACCGGGACAGGGCGTACAGATACGCAGTATTTT. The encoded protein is CASSTTGTGRTDTQYF.

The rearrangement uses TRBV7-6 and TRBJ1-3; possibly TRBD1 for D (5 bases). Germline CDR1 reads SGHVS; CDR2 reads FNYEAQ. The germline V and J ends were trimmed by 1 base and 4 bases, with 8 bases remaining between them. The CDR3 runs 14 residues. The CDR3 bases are TGTGCCAGCAGCTTAGTTCAGGGAGGAAACACCATATATTTT. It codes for CASSLVQGGNTIYF.

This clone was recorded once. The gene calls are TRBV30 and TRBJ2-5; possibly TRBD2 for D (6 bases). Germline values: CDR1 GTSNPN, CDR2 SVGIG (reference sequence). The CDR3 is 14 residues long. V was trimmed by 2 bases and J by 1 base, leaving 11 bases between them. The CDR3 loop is CAWSLGGTQETQYF. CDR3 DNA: TGTGCCTGGAGTTTGGGCGGGACCCAAGAGACCCAGTACTTC.

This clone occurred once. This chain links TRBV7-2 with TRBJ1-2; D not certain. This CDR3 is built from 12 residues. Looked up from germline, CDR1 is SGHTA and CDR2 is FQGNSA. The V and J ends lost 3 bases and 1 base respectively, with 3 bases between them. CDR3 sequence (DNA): TGTGCCAGCAGCTTCTATAACTATGGCTACACCTTC. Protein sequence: CASSFYNYGYTF.

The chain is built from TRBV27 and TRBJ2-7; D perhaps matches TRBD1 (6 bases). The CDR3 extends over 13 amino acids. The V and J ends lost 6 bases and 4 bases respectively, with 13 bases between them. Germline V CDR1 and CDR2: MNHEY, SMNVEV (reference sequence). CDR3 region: CASRKNGQYEQYF. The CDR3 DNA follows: TGTGCCAGCAGAAAAAATGGACAGTACGAGCAGTACTTC.

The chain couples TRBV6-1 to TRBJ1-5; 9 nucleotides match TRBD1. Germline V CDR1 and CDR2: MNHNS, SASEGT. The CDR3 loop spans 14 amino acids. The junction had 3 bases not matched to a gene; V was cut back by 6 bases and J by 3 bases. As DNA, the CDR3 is TGTGCCAGCAGCTGGGACAGGGCCAATCAGCCCCAGCATTTT. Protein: CASSWDRANQPQHF.

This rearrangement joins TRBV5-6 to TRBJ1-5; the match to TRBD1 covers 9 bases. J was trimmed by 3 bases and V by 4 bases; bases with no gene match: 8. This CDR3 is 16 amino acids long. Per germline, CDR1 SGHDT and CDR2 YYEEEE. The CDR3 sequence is CASSQGQGLFNQPQHF. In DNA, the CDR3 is TGTGCCAGCAGCCAGGGACAGGGCTTGTTCAATCAGCCCCAGCATTTT. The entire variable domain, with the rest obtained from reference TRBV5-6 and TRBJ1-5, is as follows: DAGVTQSPTHLIKTRGQQVTLRCSPKSGHDTVSWYQQALGQGPQFIFQYYEEEERQRGNFPDRFSGHQFPNYSSELNVNALLLGDSALYLCASSQGQGLFNQPQHFGDGTRLSIL.

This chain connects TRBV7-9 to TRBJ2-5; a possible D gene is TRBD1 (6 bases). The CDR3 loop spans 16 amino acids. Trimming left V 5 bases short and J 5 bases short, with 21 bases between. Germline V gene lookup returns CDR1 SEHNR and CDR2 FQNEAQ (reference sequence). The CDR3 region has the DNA TGTGCCAGCAGCCCCAGGGGCCTAGCTCTCGGGGAGACCCAGTACTTC. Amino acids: CASSPRGLALGETQYF.

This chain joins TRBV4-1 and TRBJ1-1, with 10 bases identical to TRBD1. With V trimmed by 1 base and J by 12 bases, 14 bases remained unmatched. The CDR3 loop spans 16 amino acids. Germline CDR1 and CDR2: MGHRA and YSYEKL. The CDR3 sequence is CASSQVRSSPGQGPFF. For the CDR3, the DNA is TGCGCCAGCAGCCAAGTAAGGAGCTCTCCGGGACAGGGGCCTTTCTTT.

DNA for the CDR3: TGCAGCGTTACCGGGACTAGCGGGGGGAGCACAGATACGCAGTATTTT. Protein sequence: CSVTGTSGGSTDTQYF. V and J are TRBV29-1 and TRBJ2-3, with 15 bases fitting TRBD2. Germline V gene sequence: CDR1 SQVTM, CDR2 ANQGSEA. The CDR3 sequence is 16 residues long. V lost 5 bases, J lost 0 bases, and 3 bases stayed unmatched.

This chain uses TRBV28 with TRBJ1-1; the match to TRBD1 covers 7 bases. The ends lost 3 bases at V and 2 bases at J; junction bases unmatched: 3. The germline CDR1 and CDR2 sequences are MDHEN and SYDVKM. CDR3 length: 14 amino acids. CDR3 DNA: TGTGCCAGCAGTTTCAGGGGGGTTAACACTGAAGCTTTCTTT. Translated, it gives CASSFRGVNTEAFF. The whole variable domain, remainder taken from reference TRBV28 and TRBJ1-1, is DVKVTQSSRYLVKRTGEKVFLECVQDMDHENMFWYRQDPGLGLRLIYFSYDVKMKEKGDIPEGYSVSREKKERFSLILESASTNQTSMYLCASSFRGVNTEAFFGQGTRLTVV.

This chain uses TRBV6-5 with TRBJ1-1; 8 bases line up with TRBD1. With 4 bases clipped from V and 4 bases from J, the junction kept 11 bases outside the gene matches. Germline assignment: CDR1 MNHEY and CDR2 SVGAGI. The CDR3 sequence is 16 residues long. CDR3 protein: CASSSRRDRSGTEAFF. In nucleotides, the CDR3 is TGTGCCAGCAGTTCCAGAAGGGACAGGTCGGGCACTGAAGCTTTCTTT.

The CDR3 DNA is TGTGCCAGCAGTTTAATGGGCCAGAAATATGGCTACACCTTC. This translates into CASSLMGQKYGYTF. The rearrangement joins TRBV28 to TRBJ1-2; unclear D gene. This CDR3 is built from 14 residues. V lost 2 bases to trimming and J lost 5 bases, with 12 bases between them. Germline V lookup: CDR1 MDHEN, CDR2 SYDVKM.

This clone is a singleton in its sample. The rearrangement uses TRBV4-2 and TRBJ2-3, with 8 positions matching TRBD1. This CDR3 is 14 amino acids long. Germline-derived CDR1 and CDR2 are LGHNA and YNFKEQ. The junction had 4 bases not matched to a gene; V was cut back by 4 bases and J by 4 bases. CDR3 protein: CASSPGGGADTQYF. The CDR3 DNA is TGTGCCAGCAGCCCAGGGGGCGGAGCAGATACGCAGTATTTT.

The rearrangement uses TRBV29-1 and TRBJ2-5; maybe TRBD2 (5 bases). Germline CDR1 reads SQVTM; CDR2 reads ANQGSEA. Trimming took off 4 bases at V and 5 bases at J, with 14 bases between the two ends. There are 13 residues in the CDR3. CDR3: CSVGSLRGETQYF. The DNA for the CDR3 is TGCAGCGTTGGATCATTGAGAGGGGAGACCCAGTACTTC. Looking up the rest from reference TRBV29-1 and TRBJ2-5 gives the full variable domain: SAVISQKPSRDICQRGTSLTIQCQVDSQVTMMFWYRQQPGQSLTLIATANQGSEATYESGFVIDKFPISRPNLTFSTLTVSNMSPEDSSIYLCSVGSLRGETQYFGPGTRLLVL.